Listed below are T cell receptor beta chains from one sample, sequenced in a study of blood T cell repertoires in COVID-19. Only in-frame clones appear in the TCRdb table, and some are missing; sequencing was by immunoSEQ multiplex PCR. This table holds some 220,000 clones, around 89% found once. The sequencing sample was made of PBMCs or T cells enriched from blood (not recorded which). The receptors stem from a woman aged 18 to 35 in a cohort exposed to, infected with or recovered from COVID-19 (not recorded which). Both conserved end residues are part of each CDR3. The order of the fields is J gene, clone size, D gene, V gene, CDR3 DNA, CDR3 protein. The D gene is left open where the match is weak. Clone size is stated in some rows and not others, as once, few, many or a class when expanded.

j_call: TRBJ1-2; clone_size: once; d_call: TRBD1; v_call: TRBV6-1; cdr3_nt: TGTGCCAGCAGTGAGGGGACAGCCCGTACCTCCTATGGCTACACCTTC; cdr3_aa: CASSEGTARTSYGYTF
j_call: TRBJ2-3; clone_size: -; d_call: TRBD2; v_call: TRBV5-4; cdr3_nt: TGTGCCAGCAGCTCCGGGACTAGCGTGCCAGATACGCAGTATTTT; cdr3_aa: CASSSGTSVPDTQYF
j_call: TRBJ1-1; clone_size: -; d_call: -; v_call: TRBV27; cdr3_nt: TGTGCCAGCAGTTTAAGGACGGGAACTGAAGCTTTCTTT; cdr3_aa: CASSLRTGTEAFF
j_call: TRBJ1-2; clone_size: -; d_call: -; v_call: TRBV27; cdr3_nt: TGTGCCAGCAGTGACCACAGGGAATCCAACTATGGCTACACCTTC; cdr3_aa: CASSDHRESNYGYTF
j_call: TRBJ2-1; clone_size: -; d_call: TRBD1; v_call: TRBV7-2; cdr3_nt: TGTGCCAGCAGGTCCGGGACAGGGGCCCAACTCTCCTACAATGAGCAGTTCTTC; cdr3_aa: CASRSGTGAQLSYNEQFF
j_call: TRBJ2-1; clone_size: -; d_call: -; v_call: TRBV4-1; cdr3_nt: TGCGCCAGCAGTTATGATAAGGGGGGGGACAATGAGCAGTTCTTC; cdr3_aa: CASSYDKGGDNEQFF
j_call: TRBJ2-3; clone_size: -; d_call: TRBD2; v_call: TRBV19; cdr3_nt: TGTGCCAGTAGTATGGGACTATTCACAGATACGCAGTATTTT; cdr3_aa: CASSMGLFTDTQYF
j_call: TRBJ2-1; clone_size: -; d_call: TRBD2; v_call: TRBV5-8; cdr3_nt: TGTGCCAGCAGCGTAGCGGGGGGGGTTAATGAGCAGTTCTTC; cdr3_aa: CASSVAGGVNEQFF
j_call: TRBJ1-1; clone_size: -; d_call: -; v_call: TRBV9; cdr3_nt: TGTGCCAGCAGCGTAGCATCAGGGTTCGCTGAAGCTTTCTTT; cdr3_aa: CASSVASGFAEAFF
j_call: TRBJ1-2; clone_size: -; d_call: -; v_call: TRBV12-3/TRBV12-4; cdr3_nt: TGTGCCAGCAGCCGCGATATCCTCTATGGCTACACCTTC; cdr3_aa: CASSRDILYGYTF
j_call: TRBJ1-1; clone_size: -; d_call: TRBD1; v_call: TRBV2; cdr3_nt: TGTGCCAGCAGGGCTCTACAGGGGGCGGTGGTGAACACTGAAGCTTTCTTT; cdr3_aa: CASRALQGAVVNTEAFF
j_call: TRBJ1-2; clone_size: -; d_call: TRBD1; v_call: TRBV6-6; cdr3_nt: TGTGCCAGCACCTCGCGACAGGGACCCAGCTACACCTTC; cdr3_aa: CASTSRQGPSYTF
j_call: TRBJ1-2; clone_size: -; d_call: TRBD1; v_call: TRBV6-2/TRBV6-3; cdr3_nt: TGTGCCAGCAGTTACTCGAAGGGGGCCCTTTTTGGCTACACCTTC; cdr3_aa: CASSYSKGALFGYTF
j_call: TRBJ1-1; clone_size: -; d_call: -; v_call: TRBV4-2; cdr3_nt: TGTGCCAGCAGAAAGGACATCTCGAACACTGAAGCTTTCTTT; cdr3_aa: CASRKDISNTEAFF
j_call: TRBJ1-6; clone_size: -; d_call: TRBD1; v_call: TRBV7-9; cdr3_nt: TGTGCCAGCAGCCCCCCGGGGGACAGGGGGAATTCACCCCTCCACTTT; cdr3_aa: CASSPPGDRGNSPLHF
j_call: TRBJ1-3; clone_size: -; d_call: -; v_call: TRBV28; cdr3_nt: TGTGCCAGCAGTTTTGGCAGGGGCTTCACCATATATTTT; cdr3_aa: CASSFGRGFTIYF
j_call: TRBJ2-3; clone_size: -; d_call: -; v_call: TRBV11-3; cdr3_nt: TGTGCCAGCAGCCAAAAAACCGGGACTTCTAGCACAGATACGCAGTATTTT; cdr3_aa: CASSQKTGTSSTDTQYF
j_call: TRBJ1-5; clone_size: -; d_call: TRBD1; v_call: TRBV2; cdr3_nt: TGTGCCAGCAGTGGGACAGGACCAGGGGCCCAGCATTTT; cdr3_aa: CASSGTGPGAQHF
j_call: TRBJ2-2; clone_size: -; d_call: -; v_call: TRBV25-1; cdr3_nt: TGTGCCAGCAGTGAAAGGACCGGGGACATCACCGGGGAGCTGTTTTTT; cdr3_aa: CASSERTGDITGELFF
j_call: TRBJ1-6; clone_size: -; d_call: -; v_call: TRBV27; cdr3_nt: TGTGCCAGCAGGGAAGGGAGTCTAAATTCACCCCTCCACTTT; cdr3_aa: CASREGSLNSPLHF
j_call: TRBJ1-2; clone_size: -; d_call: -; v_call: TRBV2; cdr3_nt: TGTGCCAGCAGTGGGGAGGGGTTTGGCTACACCTTC; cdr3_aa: CASSGEGFGYTF
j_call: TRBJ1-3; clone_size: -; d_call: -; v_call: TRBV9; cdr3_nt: TGTGCCAGCAGCGTGAATCAGGAGGCCGGGGCTGGAAACACCATATATTTT; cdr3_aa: CASSVNQEAGAGNTIYF
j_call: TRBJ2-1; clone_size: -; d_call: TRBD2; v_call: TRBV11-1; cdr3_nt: TGTGCCAGCAGCCAACCCCTAGCGGGAGGTAACAATGAGCAGTTCTTC; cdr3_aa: CASSQPLAGGNNEQFF
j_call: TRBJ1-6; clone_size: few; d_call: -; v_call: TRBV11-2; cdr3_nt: TGTGCCAGCAGCTTAGTGAACAGGGATAATTCACCCCTCCACTTT; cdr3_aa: CASSLVNRDNSPLHF
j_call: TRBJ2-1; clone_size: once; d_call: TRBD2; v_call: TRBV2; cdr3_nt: TGTGCCAGCAGTGAAGCGCTAGGCGGGGGGCCCCTCAACCACAATGAGCAGTTCTTC; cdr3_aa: CASSEALGGGPLNHNEQFF
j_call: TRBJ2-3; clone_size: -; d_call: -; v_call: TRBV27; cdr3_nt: TGTGCCAGCAGTTTCGCGGGGCCTAGCACAGATACGCAGTATTTT; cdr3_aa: CASSFAGPSTDTQYF
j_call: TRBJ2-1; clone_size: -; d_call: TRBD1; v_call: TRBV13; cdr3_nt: TGTGCCAGCAGCCCCAGTGACTGGACAGGGTGGAATGAGCAGTTCTTC; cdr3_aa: CASSPSDWTGWNEQFF
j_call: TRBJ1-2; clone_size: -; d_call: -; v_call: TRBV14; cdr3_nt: TGTGCCAGCAGCCAAATAGAAGAGAGGTATGGCTACACCTTC; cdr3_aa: CASSQIEERYGYTF
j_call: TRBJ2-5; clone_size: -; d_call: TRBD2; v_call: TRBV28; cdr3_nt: TGTGCCAGCAGTTTACAGCGGGAGAGAGAAGAGACCCAGTACTTC; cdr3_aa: CASSLQREREETQYF
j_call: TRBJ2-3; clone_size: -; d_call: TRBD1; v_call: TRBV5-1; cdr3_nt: TGCGCCAGCAGCTTGGCCGGACAGGGAGGTCCAGATACGCAGTATTTT; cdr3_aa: CASSLAGQGGPDTQYF
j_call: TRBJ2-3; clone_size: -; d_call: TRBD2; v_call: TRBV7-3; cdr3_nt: TGTGCCAGCAGCTTACTCGGGGGGACCACAGATACGCAGTATTTT; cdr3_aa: CASSLLGGTTDTQYF
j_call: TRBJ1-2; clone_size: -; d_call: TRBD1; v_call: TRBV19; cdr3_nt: TGTGCCAGTAGTCATGGACAGGGCGGAGCTAACTATGGCTACACCTTC; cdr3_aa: CASSHGQGGANYGYTF
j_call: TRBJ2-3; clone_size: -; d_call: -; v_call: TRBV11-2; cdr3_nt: TGTGCCAGCAGCCTGGTCGGTACGCAGTATTTT; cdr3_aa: CASSLVGTQYF
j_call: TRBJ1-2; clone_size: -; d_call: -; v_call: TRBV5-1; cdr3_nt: TGCGCCAGCAGCTTGGTCCCAGGGGATGTCTATGGCTACACCTTC; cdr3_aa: CASSLVPGDVYGYTF
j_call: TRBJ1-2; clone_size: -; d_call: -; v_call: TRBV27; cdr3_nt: TGTGCCAGCAGCCCGGGGGGGGAGAACTATGGCTACACCTTC; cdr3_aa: CASSPGGENYGYTF
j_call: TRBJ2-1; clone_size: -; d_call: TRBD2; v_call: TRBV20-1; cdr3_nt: TGCAGTGCTAGTGTGGTTAGCGGGGGTCCTGATGGGAATGAGCAGTTCTTC; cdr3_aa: CSASVVSGGPDGNEQFF
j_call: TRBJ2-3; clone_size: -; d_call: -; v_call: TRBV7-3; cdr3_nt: TGTGCCAGCAGCTTAAACCCCGGTCGGGGCACAGATACGCAGTATTTT; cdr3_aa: CASSLNPGRGTDTQYF
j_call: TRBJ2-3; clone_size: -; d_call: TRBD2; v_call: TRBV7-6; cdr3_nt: TGTGCCAGCAGCCCTCTGGCGGGGGGACCCACAGATACGCAGTATTTT; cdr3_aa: CASSPLAGGPTDTQYF
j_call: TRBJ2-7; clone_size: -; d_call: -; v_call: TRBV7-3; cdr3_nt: TGTGCCAGCAGCCCCAGTGGGGCCGAAGAGCAGTACTTC; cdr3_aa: CASSPSGAEEQYF
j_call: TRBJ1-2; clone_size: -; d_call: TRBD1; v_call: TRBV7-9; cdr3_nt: TGTGCCAGCAGCCCAGCTGGGACAGGGGGGGGCTACACCTTC; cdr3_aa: CASSPAGTGGGYTF
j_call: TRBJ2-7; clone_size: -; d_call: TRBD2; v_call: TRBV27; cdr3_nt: TGTGCCAGCAGCTCTGTAGCGGGAGGCCCAAGCTACGAGCAGTACTTC; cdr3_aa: CASSSVAGGPSYEQYF
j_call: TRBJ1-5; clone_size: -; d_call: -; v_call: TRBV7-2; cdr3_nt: TGTGCCAGCAGCTTAGGATCGCGGGGGGGTAATCAGCCCCAGCATTTT; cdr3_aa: CASSLGSRGGNQPQHF
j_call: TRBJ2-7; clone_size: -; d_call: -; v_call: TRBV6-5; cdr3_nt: TGTGCCAGCCGCGGTACTTACGAGCAGTACTTC; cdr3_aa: CASRGTYEQYF
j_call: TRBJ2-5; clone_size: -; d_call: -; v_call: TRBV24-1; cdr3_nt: TGTGCCACCAGTGATTCGGGACACAATTGGGAGACCCAGTACTTC; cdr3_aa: CATSDSGHNWETQYF
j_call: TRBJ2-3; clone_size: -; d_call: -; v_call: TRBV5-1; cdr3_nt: TGCGCCAGCAGCTTGACAGTTGCTAGCACAGATACGCAGTATTTT; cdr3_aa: CASSLTVASTDTQYF
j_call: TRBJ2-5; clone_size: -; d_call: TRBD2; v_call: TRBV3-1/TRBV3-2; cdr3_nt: TGTGCCAGCAGCCCCGAACCAACTAGCGGGGGAGGTGAGACCCAGTACTTC; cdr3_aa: CASSPEPTSGGGETQYF
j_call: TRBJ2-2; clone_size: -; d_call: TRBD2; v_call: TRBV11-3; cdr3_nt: TGTGCCAGCAGCCCCCGGGACTATTCGGGCACCGGGGAGCTGTTTTTT; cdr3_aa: CASSPRDYSGTGELFF
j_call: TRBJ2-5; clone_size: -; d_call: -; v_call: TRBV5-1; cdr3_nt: TGCGCCAGCAGCTTGGTAGGCGGAGAGACCCAGTACTTC; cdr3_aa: CASSLVGGETQYF